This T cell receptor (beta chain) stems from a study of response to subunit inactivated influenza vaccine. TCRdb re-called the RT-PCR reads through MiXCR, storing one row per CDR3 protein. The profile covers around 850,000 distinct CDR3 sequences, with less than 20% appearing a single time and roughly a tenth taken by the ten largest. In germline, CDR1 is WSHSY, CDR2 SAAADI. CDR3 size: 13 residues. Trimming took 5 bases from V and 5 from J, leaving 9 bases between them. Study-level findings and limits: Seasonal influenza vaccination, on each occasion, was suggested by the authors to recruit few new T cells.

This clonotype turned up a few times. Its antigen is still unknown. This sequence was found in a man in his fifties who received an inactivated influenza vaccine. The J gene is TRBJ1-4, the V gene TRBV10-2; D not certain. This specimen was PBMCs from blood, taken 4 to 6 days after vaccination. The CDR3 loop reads CASSPWLNEKLFF. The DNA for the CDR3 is TGCGCCAGCAGTCCGTGGTTGAATGAAAAACTGTTTTTT.